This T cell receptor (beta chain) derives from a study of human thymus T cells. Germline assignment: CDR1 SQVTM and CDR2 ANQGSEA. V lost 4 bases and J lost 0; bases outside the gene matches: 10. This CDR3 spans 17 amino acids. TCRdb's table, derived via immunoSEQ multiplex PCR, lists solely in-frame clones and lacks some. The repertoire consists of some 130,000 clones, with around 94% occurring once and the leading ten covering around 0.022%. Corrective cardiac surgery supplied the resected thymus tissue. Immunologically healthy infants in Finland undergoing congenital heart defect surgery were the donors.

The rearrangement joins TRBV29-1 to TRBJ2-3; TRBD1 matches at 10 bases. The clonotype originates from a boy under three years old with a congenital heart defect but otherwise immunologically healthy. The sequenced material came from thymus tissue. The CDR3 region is CSVGPTRQGASTDTQYF. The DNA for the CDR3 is TGCAGCGTTGGCCCCACCCGACAGGGGGCGAGCACAGATACGCAGTATTTT.